Shown below are 29 T cell receptor beta chains from a single sample sequenced in a study of T cells in Graves' hyperthyroidism and ophthalmopathy. TCR beta CDR3 region amplification was performed from RNA transcripts. The primer set for the first-round RT-PCR of the TCR CDR3 was HTBI. TCRdb used MiXCR to reprocess the multiplex PCR reads, holding one entry per CDR3 protein. The sample has around 420,000 distinct CDR3 sequences, 15% to 19% seen once. The specimen sequenced was blood. These receptors all stem from a woman aged 18-29 years with Graves' hyperthyroidism.

This clonotype was recorded many times. The chain combines TRBV20-1 with TRBJ1-1, with 7 nucleotides matching TRBD1. V trimming: 0 bases; J trimming: 1 base; junction bases outside the gene matches: 2. Germline CDR1 is DFQATT and CDR2 is SNEGSKA (reference sequence). There are 14 residues in the CDR3. CDR3 in amino acids: CSAREGDRNTEAFF. The CDR3 bases are TGCAGTGCTAGAGAGGGGGACAGGAACACTGAAGCTTTCTTT.

This clonotype has only a few counts. J is TRBJ2-3 and V is TRBV6-1; TRBD1 is a possible D gene (7 bases). Germline V gene data show CDR1 as MNHNS and CDR2 as SASEGT. The CDR3 covers 15 residues. Trimming took off 2 bases at V and 6 bases at J, with 15 bases between the two ends. CDR3: CASSERPGGSDTQYF. DNA of the CDR3: TGTGCCAGCAGTGAACGTCCAGGGGGGTCGGATACGCAGTATTTT.

This clonotype was found many times. The chain combines TRBV6-1 with TRBJ2-3; 12 bases align to TRBD2. This CDR3 comprises 15 residues. The ends lost 5 bases at V and 4 bases at J; junction bases unmatched: 4. Per the germline V gene, CDR1 is MNHNS and CDR2 is SASEGT. This CDR3 is CASSSSGGAPDTQYF. As DNA, the CDR3 is TGTGCCAGCAGTTCTAGCGGGGGGGCCCCAGATACGCAGTATTTT.

This clonotype was seen at least ten times. The rearrangement links TRBV7-6 to TRBJ1-2; possible D gene TRBD1, 5 bases. In germline, CDR1 is SGHVS, CDR2 FNYEAQ. V dropped 2 bases and J dropped 7 bases, with 8 bases sitting between them. This CDR3 contains 12 residues. CDR3 sequence: CASSLNGGGYTF. The CDR3 DNA sequence: TGTGCCAGCAGCTTAAACGGGGGTGGCTACACCTTC.

As concerns this clonotype: Being one base from a much bigger clone, this may be a read error. J is TRBJ1-2 and V is TRBV13; D is undetermined. CDR3 length: 14 amino acids. Deletions cut 0 bases from V and 6 bases from J, with 11 bases between. Germline V lookup: CDR1 PRHDT, CDR2 FYEKMQ (reference sequence). This CDR3 reads CASSLGGAKDGYTF. CDR3 DNA sequence: TGTGCCAGCAGCTTAGGGGGTGCCAAAGATGGCTACACCTTC. The variable domain in full, with the rest retrieved from reference TRBV13 and TRBJ1-2, is AAGVIQSPRHLIKEKRETATLKCYPIPRHDTVYWYQQGPGQDPQFLISFYEKMQSDKGSIPDRFSAQQFSDYHSELNMSSLELGDSALYFCASSLGGAKDGYTFGSGTRLTVV.

Ten or more counts support this clonotype. This chain uses TRBV7-2 with TRBJ2-1, with TRBD2 matching 11 bases. Trimming took 1 base from V and 9 from J; bases not matched to a gene: 2. The CDR3 length is 14 residues. CDR1 is SGHTA, CDR2 FQGNSA, per germline. CDR3 sequence: CASSLVAGGREQFF. The CDR3 DNA is TGTGCCAGCAGCTTAGTAGCGGGAGGGCGTGAGCAGTTCTTC. Full variable domain (remainder filled in from reference TRBV7-2 and TRBJ2-1): GAGVSQSPSNKVTEKGKDVELRCDPISGHTALYWYRQSLGQGLEFLIYFQGNSAPDKSGLPSDRFSAERTGGSVSTLTIQRTQQEDSAVYLCASSLVAGGREQFFGPGTRLTVL.

This clonotype showed up many times. The CDR3 bases are TGCAGCGTTGCGCGGACTAGCGGTAAGGGTGAGCAGTTCTTC. Residues: CSVARTSGKGEQFF. The gene calls are TRBV29-1 and TRBJ2-1; 10 bases are shared with TRBD2. The junction had 9 bases not matched to a gene; V was cut back by 4 bases and J by 9 bases. This CDR3 has 14 residues. Germline V lookup: CDR1 SQVTM, CDR2 ANQGSEA.

This clonotype has more than one count but fewer than ten. The junction departs from germline at one end; a sequencing error may be responsible. This chain uses TRBV7-7 with TRBJ2-2; D unclear. Per germline, CDR1 SSHAT and CDR2 FNYEAQ (reference sequence). The CDR3 sequence is 14 residues long. As DNA, the CDR3 is TGTGCTAGCAGCTCCCTCTTGAACACCGGGGAGCTGTTTTTT. It codes for CASSSLLNTGELFF. The full variable domain, with the rest looked up from reference TRBV7-7 and TRBJ2-2, is GAGVSQSPRYKVTKRGQDVTLRCDPISSHATLYWYQQALGQGPEFLTYFNYEAQPDKSGLPSDRFSAERPEGSISTLTIQRTEQRDSAMYRCASSSLLNTGELFFGEGSRLTVL.

In its sample, this clonotype was seen many times. The V gene is TRBV5-4, the J gene TRBJ2-7, with D perhaps TRBD2 (5 bases). Trimming pared 3 bases from V and 5 bases from J, leaving 15 bases between. The CDR3 runs 14 residues. The germline V gene has CDR1 SGHNT and CDR2 YYREEE (reference sequence). The DNA of the CDR3 is TGTGCCAGCAGCTCTGGACTTGTTTCCCACGAGCAGTACTTC. As protein: CASSSGLVSHEQYF.

This clonotype was recorded many times. The chain uses TRBV29-1 and TRBJ1-4; D is perhaps TRBD1 (6 bases). Per the germline V gene, CDR1 is SQVTM and CDR2 is ANQGSEA. This CDR3 is built from 13 residues. Deletions cut 6 bases from V and 6 bases from J, with 14 bases between. The CDR3 DNA sequence: TGCAGCGTCGGGGGGGGCGTGGATGAAAAACTGTTTTTT. Its protein product is CSVGGGVDEKLFF.

This clonotype was seen just once. V usage is TRBV12-3 or TRBV12-4 and J usage is TRBJ2-7; D is unresolved. Trimming stripped 5 bases from V and 7 bases from J, with 18 bases between. This CDR3 is built from 14 residues. The CDR3 nucleotides read TGTGCCAGCAGTCGATTCAAGGGCGTACGGGAGCAGTACTTC. Amino acids: CASSRFKGVREQYF.

This clonotype was counted at least ten times. In DNA form, the CDR3 reads TGCAGTGCTTTCACTAGCGCGACAGAGACCCAGTACTTC. It codes for CSAFTSATETQYF. V gene TRBV20-1 combines with J gene TRBJ2-5, with TRBD2 matching over 7 bases. CDR3 length: 13 residues. The germline CDR1 and CDR2 sequences are DFQATT and SNEGSKA (reference sequence). The V and J ends lost 5 bases and 4 bases, in that order; junction bases with no gene match: 7.

This chain connects TRBV7-9 to TRBJ1-3; D is uncertain. V was pared by 2 bases and J by 0 bases, with 8 bases between. Germline assignment: CDR1 SEHNR and CDR2 FQNEAQ (reference sequence). The CDR3 has 15 amino acids. CDR3 loop: CASSLLAPSGNTIYF. CDR3 coding DNA: TGTGCCAGCAGCTTACTGGCCCCCTCTGGAAACACCATATATTTT.

The chain has TRBV30 and TRBJ2-1; D might be TRBD2 (6 bases). CDR3 length: 14 amino acids. V dropped 2 bases and J dropped 2 bases, with 10 bases sitting between them. Looked up from germline, CDR1 is GTSNPN and CDR2 is SVGIG (reference sequence). The CDR3 nucleotides read TGTGCCTGGAGTTGGGGGGAGGCCTACAATGAGCAGTTCTTC. Protein product: CAWSWGEAYNEQFF.

V is TRBV6-2 or TRBV6-3 and J is TRBJ2-3; TRBD1 matches at 8 bases. The CDR3 consists of 16 residues. V lost 2 bases and J lost 2; bases outside the gene matches: 6. Germline V gene lookup returns CDR1 MNHEY and CDR2 SVGEGT. The CDR3: CASSYSQDRVTDTQYF. In nucleotides, the CDR3 is TGTGCCAGCAGTTACAGCCAGGACAGGGTCACAGATACGCAGTATTTT.

The V gene is TRBV20-1, the J gene TRBJ2-1; tentatively, D is TRBD1 (5 bases). Trimming cost V 1 base and J 5 bases, with 6 bases left between them. The CDR3 covers 12 residues. CDR1 and CDR2 (germline): DFQATT, SNEGSKA (reference sequence). The CDR3 region is CSARGRDNEQFF. In DNA form, the CDR3 reads TGCAGTGCTAGAGGCAGGGACAATGAGCAGTTCTTC.

The V call is TRBV19, the J call TRBJ1-6; TRBD1 matches 7 bases. The CDR3 spans 13 residues. Per germline, CDR1 LNHDA and CDR2 SQIVND (reference sequence). The V segment lost 6 bases and the J segment 11 bases; nucleotides outside the gene matches: 7. CDR3 amino acids: CASRSEGATPLHF. The CDR3 DNA reads as TGTGCCAGTAGGTCAGAGGGGGCGACACCCCTCCACTTT. Looking up the rest from reference TRBV19 and TRBJ1-6 gives the full variable domain: DGGITQSPKYLFRKEGQNVTLSCEQNLNHDAMYWYRQDPGQGLRLIYYSQIVNDFQKGDIAEGYSVSREKKESFPLTVTSAQKNPTAFYLCASRSEGATPLHFGNGTRLTVT.

This clonotype was seen a handful of times. V is TRBV29-1 and J is TRBJ2-7; TRBD1 matches at 9 bases. After removal of 4 bases from V and 7 bases from J, the junction contained 8 bases not matched to a gene. Germline V gene data show CDR1 as SQVTM and CDR2 as ANQGSEA. CDR3 length equals 13 residues. CDR3 in amino acids: CSVARDRVGEQYF. CDR3 in DNA: TGCAGCGTTGCCAGGGACAGGGTCGGTGAGCAGTACTTC.

The V call is TRBV19, the J call TRBJ2-5; 8 bases align to TRBD1. Per germline, CDR1 LNHDA and CDR2 SQIVND (reference sequence). The junction had 6 bases not matched to a gene; V was cut back by 5 bases and J by 7 bases. The CDR3 is 13 amino acids. CDR3 loop: CASSADRVPTQYF. The CDR3 DNA is TGTGCCAGTAGTGCGGACAGGGTCCCGACCCAGTACTTC.

This clonotype was counted only a few times. The chain recombines TRBV7-8 with TRBJ2-7, with 7 nucleotides matching TRBD1. Germline trimming cut 3 bases from V and 1 base from J; bases unmatched to any gene: 3. Germline V gene lookup returns CDR1 SGHVS and CDR2 FQNEAQ. The CDR3 covers 14 residues. The CDR3: CASSFEGASYEQYF. The CDR3 nucleotides are TGTGCCAGCAGCTTTGAGGGGGCTTCCTACGAGCAGTACTTC.

There are many counts of this clonotype. For the CDR3, the DNA is TGTGCCAGCAGGGATACGGGACAAGAAGAGACCCAGTACTTC. Amino acids: CASRDTGQEETQYF. The chain couples TRBV3-1 to TRBJ2-5; maybe TRBD1 (6 bases). V gave up 6 bases and J gave up 3 bases, with 14 bases separating them. Germline lookup yields CDR1 LGHDT and CDR2 YNNKEL (reference sequence). The CDR3 runs to 14 residues.

There are many counts of this clonotype. The CDR3 sequence is CASSQDRGLVQDTQYF. The CDR3, as DNA: TGTGCCAGCAGTCAGGACAGGGGACTCGTACAAGATACGCAGTATTTT. The rearrangement joins TRBV28 to TRBJ2-3; 9 bases align to TRBD1. This CDR3 spans 16 amino acids. J was trimmed by 5 bases and V by 5 bases; bases with no gene match: 11. In germline, CDR1 is MDHEN, CDR2 SYDVKM.

This clonotype was observed at least ten times. The V and J genes are TRBV5-1 and TRBJ1-3, with no clear D. The ends were cut back, 0 bases at V and 3 bases at J, with 7 bases in the middle. The germline gives CDR1 SGHRS, CDR2 YFSETQ. The CDR3 consists of 14 residues. CDR3 bases: TGCGCCAGCAGCTTGGCCCAGAATGGAAACACCATATATTTT. Encoded protein: CASSLAQNGNTIYF.

In this sample, this clonotype turned up many times. The chain is built from TRBV7-2 and TRBJ1-2; 10 bases fit TRBD1. The CDR3 loop spans 13 amino acids. J was trimmed by 6 bases and V by 3 bases; bases with no gene match: 1. From germline, CDR1 is SGHTA and CDR2 FQGNSA. The chain's CDR3 is CASSFGTGDGYTF. CDR3 coding DNA: TGTGCCAGCAGCTTCGGGACAGGGGATGGCTACACCTTC.

This clonotype was seen repeatedly, ten times or more. The rearrangement links TRBV5-1 to TRBJ2-1; the match to TRBD1 covers 9 bases. V lost 10 bases, J lost 1 base, and 6 bases stayed unmatched. The CDR3 is made up of 14 amino acids. The germline CDR1 and CDR2 sequences are SGHRS and YFSETQ. The CDR3 DNA follows: TGCGCCTCAAGTGGGACAGGGTCCTACAATGAGCAGTTCTTC. Translation: CASSGTGSYNEQFF.

V usage is TRBV7-3 and J usage is TRBJ2-4; the D gene is possibly TRBD2 (6 bases). Germline V gene lookup returns CDR1 SGHTA and CDR2 FQGTGA. This CDR3 region has 15 residues. V was pared by 3 bases and J by 8 bases, with 17 bases between. CDR3: CASSFIDGSTDIQYF. The CDR3 nucleotides read TGTGCCAGCAGCTTCATAGACGGGAGTACGGACATTCAGTACTTC.

The rearrangement joins TRBV14 to TRBJ2-1; D is unclear. The germline V gene encodes CDR1 SGHDN and CDR2 FVKESK. This CDR3 has 15 amino acids. Trimming removed 1 base from V and 4 bases from J, with 11 bases in between. The CDR3 is CASSQGLPRYNEQFF. As DNA, the CDR3 is TGTGCCAGCAGCCAAGGACTTCCCCGATACAATGAGCAGTTCTTC.

This clonotype was recorded at least ten times. The V and J genes are TRBV30 and TRBJ1-5, with D perhaps TRBD1 (6 bases). The CDR3 extends over 13 amino acids. Per the germline V gene, CDR1 is GTSNPN and CDR2 is SVGIG (reference sequence). V was pared by 5 bases and J by 5 bases, with 13 bases between. The chain's CDR3 is CAWDRQGYQPQHF. The CDR3 bases are TGTGCCTGGGACCGCCAGGGGTATCAGCCCCAGCATTTT.

This clonotype has at least ten counts. The chain couples TRBV6-1 to TRBJ1-5; no reliable D call. V was clipped by 6 bases and J by 5 bases, with 8 bases between them. This CDR3 is 12 amino acids long. In germline, CDR1 is MNHNS, CDR2 SASEGT. CDR3 bases: TGTGCCAGCAGCCCCGACGATCAGCCCCAGCATTTT. It specifies CASSPDDQPQHF.